This is a list of T cell receptor beta chains from one sample in a study of spatial heterogeneity in lung cancer. Each CDR3 protein gets one entry after TCRdb re-called the 5' RACE reads with MiXCR. There are approximately 40,000 distinct CDR3 sequences in the sample; under 8.5% occur only once, and approximately 29% lies in the top ten. This specimen consisted of PBMCs, obtained at surgery. The receptors derive from a female donor with early-stage non-small cell lung cancer. CDR3s include the opening cysteine and the closing phenylalanine or tryptophan. The order of the fields is D gene, V gene, CDR3 length, clone size, J gene, CDR3 DNA, CDR3 protein. A D gene is named only where the DNA matches it firmly. Where a row states a size, it is once, few, many or the class of an expanded clone; other rows omit it.

D: .; V: TRBV7-9; length: 12; size: many; J: TRBJ2-1; DNA: TGTGCCAGCAGCTTTTTTGTGGAGAACCAGTTCTTC; CDR3: CASSFFVENQFF
D: .; V: TRBV18; length: 12; size: many; J: TRBJ1-2; DNA: TGTGCCAGCTCAGACAATAACTATGGCTACACCTTC; CDR3: CASSDNNYGYTF
D: .; V: TRBV18; length: 13; size: .; J: TRBJ2-3; DNA: TGTGCCAGCTCACCAAGGACTTTTGATACGCAGTATTTT; CDR3: CASSPRTFDTQYF
D: TRBD2; V: TRBV7-2; length: 16; size: many; J: TRBJ2-3; DNA: TGTGCCAGCAGCCCCAGACTAGCGGGACGCACAGATACGCAGTATTTT; CDR3: CASSPRLAGRTDTQYF
D: .; V: TRBV5-6; length: 13; size: .; J: TRBJ1-2; DNA: TGTGCCAGCAGCTTGGAAAGGTCCTATGGCTACACCTTC; CDR3: CASSLERSYGYTF
D: .; V: TRBV20-1; length: 11; size: few; J: TRBJ2-1; DNA: TGCAGTGCCTCCCCCTACAATGAGCAGTTCTTC; CDR3: CSASPYNEQFF
D: .; V: TRBV14; length: 15; size: .; J: TRBJ2-2; DNA: TGTGCCAGCAGCCGCTCGGACACGAACACCGGGGAGCTGTTTTTT; CDR3: CASSRSDTNTGELFF
D: TRBD1; V: TRBV9; length: 15; size: many; J: TRBJ1-1; DNA: TGTGCCAGCAGCGTAGATGGACAGGGGTACTCTGAAGCTTTCTTT; CDR3: CASSVDGQGYSEAFF
D: TRBD1; V: TRBV5-4; length: 17; size: .; J: TRBJ1-2; DNA: TGTGCCAGCAGCGTGGACAGGGCGGTAGGGTTTTCTGATGGCTACACCTTC; CDR3: CASSVDRAVGFSDGYTF
D: .; V: TRBV27; length: 18; size: few; J: TRBJ1-5; DNA: TGTGCCAGCAGTTGCTCCTATGGGGTCCCGTATAGCAATCAGCCCCAGCATTTT; CDR3: CASSCSYGVPYSNQPQHF
D: TRBD2; V: TRBV6-5; length: 15; size: medium-sized; J: TRBJ2-3; DNA: TGTGCCAGCAGTTACACTAGCGGGAGCACAGATACGCAGTATTTT; CDR3: CASSYTSGSTDTQYF
D: .; V: TRBV9; length: 15; size: many; J: TRBJ2-7; DNA: TGTGCCAGCAGCGTAGGTGGGGTAGCCTCCTACGAGCAGTACTTC; CDR3: CASSVGGVASYEQYF
D: .; V: TRBV3-1; length: 13; size: many; J: TRBJ2-3; DNA: TGTGCCAGCAGCCCCTCCGGCGGAGATACGCAGTATTTT; CDR3: CASSPSGGDTQYF
D: .; V: TRBV29-1; length: 15; size: many; J: TRBJ2-3; DNA: TGCAGCGTTCCCTCTCGGGGGGCCAACACAGATACGCAGTATTTT; CDR3: CSVPSRGANTDTQYF
D: .; V: TRBV5-1; length: 14; size: few; J: TRBJ2-5; DNA: TGCGCCAGCAGCTTGGAACAGACCCAAGAGACCCAGTACTTC; CDR3: CASSLEQTQETQYF
D: .; V: TRBV2; length: 13; size: few; J: TRBJ2-3; DNA: TGTGCCAGCGTGAGGGGGGGGACAGATACGCAGTATTTT; CDR3: CASVRGGTDTQYF
D: .; V: TRBV5-1; length: 15; size: few; J: TRBJ2-3; DNA: TGCGCCAGCAGCCCTGGACAGAGGGAGGGAGATACGCAGTATTTT; CDR3: CASSPGQREGDTQYF
D: TRBD1; V: TRBV3-1; length: 14; size: many; J: TRBJ1-1; DNA: TGTGCCAGCAGCCAGCGACAGGGGAACACTGAAGCTTTCTTT; CDR3: CASSQRQGNTEAFF
D: .; V: TRBV24-1; length: 13; size: many; J: TRBJ2-7; DNA: TGTGCCACCAGTGATCCAAGTACCTACGAGCAGTACTTC; CDR3: CATSDPSTYEQYF
D: .; V: TRBV5-1; length: 14; size: many; J: TRBJ2-1; DNA: TGCGCCAGCAGCTTGTTAGGGGGGCGAAATGAGCAGTTCTTC; CDR3: CASSLLGGRNEQFF
D: TRBD1; V: TRBV7-2; length: 15; size: .; J: TRBJ1-2; DNA: TGTGCCAGCAGCTTAGCTGGGGGACAGGCGCGTGGCTACACCTTC; CDR3: CASSLAGGQARGYTF
D: .; V: TRBV13; length: 11; size: many; J: TRBJ1-4; DNA: TGTGCCAGCAGCTTAGGGGGAAAACTGTTTTTT; CDR3: CASSLGGKLFF
D: .; V: TRBV7-3; length: 13; size: .; J: TRBJ2-1; DNA: TGTGCCAGCAGCTTATCCCATGGGGGTGAGCAGTTCTTC; CDR3: CASSLSHGGEQFF
D: TRBD2; V: TRBV7-9; length: 16; size: few; J: TRBJ2-3; DNA: TGTGCCAGCAGCGGACTTAGCGGGAGGAGCACAGATACGCAGTATTTT; CDR3: CASSGLSGRSTDTQYF
D: .; V: TRBV6-2/TRBV6-3; length: 17; size: many; J: TRBJ2-6; DNA: TGTGCCAGCAGTTCCACAGGTCCTAGCTCTGGGGCCAACGTCCTGACTTTC; CDR3: CASSSTGPSSGANVLTF
D: TRBD2; V: TRBV6-2/TRBV6-3; length: 15; size: .; J: TRBJ2-1; DNA: TGTGCCAGCAGGAAAAGCGGGAGTTTGATCAATGAGCAGTTCTTC; CDR3: CASRKSGSLINEQFF
D: .; V: TRBV4-1; length: 14; size: .; J: TRBJ2-1; DNA: TGCGCCAGCAGCCAATCCCGGGAGTACGATGAGCAGTTCTTC; CDR3: CASSQSREYDEQFF
D: .; V: TRBV7-8; length: 14; size: many; J: TRBJ1-2; DNA: TGTGCCAGCAGCTTAGTGGCGGGGGGCTATGGCTACACCTTC; CDR3: CASSLVAGGYGYTF
D: .; V: TRBV5-1; length: 15; size: many; J: TRBJ1-1; DNA: TGCGCCAGCAGCTTGGCCCCCGTTGAGGGCACTGAAGCTTTCTTT; CDR3: CASSLAPVEGTEAFF
D: .; V: TRBV5-1; length: 14; size: many; J: TRBJ1-2; DNA: TGCGCCAGCAGCTTATTAGGGGATAACTATGGCTACACCTTC; CDR3: CASSLLGDNYGYTF
D: .; V: TRBV10-3; length: 15; size: many; J: TRBJ1-5; DNA: TGTGCCATCAGTGAGTCGCGGGGGAGCAATCAGCCCCAGCATTTT; CDR3: CAISESRGSNQPQHF